The rows below give T cell receptor beta chains drawn from one sample of a study of T cell responses to AZD1222 COVID-19 vaccine. Data came from immunoSEQ multiplex PCR; TCRdb stores just in-frame clones and leaves some out. The sample lists about 85,000 clones; around 84% were seen once. Material: peripheral blood, obtained 28 days after the second AZD1222 dose. These receptors all come from an adult who received the AZD1222 COVID-19 vaccine. Both conserved end residues are part of each CDR3. A D gene is named only where the DNA matches it firmly. The size entry is marked missing in some rows and otherwise reads once, few, many or a size class.

j_gene: TRBJ2-7
v_gene: TRBV15
d_gene: NA
abundance: NA
CDR3nt: TGTGCCACCAGCAGGATTGAGGGAACGGTCGAGCAGTACTTC
CDR3aa: CATSRIEGTVEQYF

j_gene: TRBJ2-7
v_gene: TRBV3-1/TRBV3-2
d_gene: NA
abundance: NA
CDR3nt: TGTGCCAGCAGCCTAACCTTTGGGGGCAAGGGTCACTACGAGCAGTACTTC
CDR3aa: CASSLTFGGKGHYEQYF

j_gene: TRBJ1-6
v_gene: TRBV4-1
d_gene: NA
abundance: few
CDR3nt: TGCGCCAGCAGCGGAGGTACCTATAATTCACCCCTCCACTTT
CDR3aa: CASSGGTYNSPLHF

j_gene: TRBJ2-5
v_gene: TRBV7-9
d_gene: TRBD2
abundance: NA
CDR3nt: TGTGCCAGCAGCTTAGAAGGCGGGAGGGCCGGAGAGACCCAGTACTTC
CDR3aa: CASSLEGGRAGETQYF

j_gene: TRBJ1-1
v_gene: TRBV6-1
d_gene: NA
abundance: NA
CDR3nt: TGTGCCAGCAGTGAATTAACGCGGGCCGGGAGGACTGAAGCTTTCTTT
CDR3aa: CASSELTRAGRTEAFF

j_gene: TRBJ1-4
v_gene: TRBV7-9
d_gene: NA
abundance: NA
CDR3nt: TGTGCCAGCCGGACGGATTCTAATGAAAAACTGTTTTTT
CDR3aa: CASRTDSNEKLFF

j_gene: TRBJ1-6
v_gene: TRBV2
d_gene: NA
abundance: NA
CDR3nt: TGTGCCAGCAGTGAAGGAGGTCCAGGGTTGAATTCACCCCTCCACTTT
CDR3aa: CASSEGGPGLNSPLHF

j_gene: TRBJ2-5
v_gene: TRBV9
d_gene: TRBD2
abundance: NA
CDR3nt: TGTGCCAGCAGCGTAGCTCTTGGCGGGGGGGAGACCCAGTACTTC
CDR3aa: CASSVALGGGETQYF

j_gene: TRBJ2-3
v_gene: TRBV29-1
d_gene: NA
abundance: NA
CDR3nt: TGCAGCGTTTCGGAGGGAGCCACAGATACGCAGTATTTT
CDR3aa: CSVSEGATDTQYF

j_gene: TRBJ2-7
v_gene: TRBV4-1
d_gene: TRBD2
abundance: NA
CDR3nt: TGCGCCAGCAGCCAAAGACTAGCGGGAGGATACGAGCAGTACTTC
CDR3aa: CASSQRLAGGYEQYF

j_gene: TRBJ1-4
v_gene: TRBV4-1
d_gene: NA
abundance: NA
CDR3nt: TGCGCCAGCAGCCAGGGTCCGGCGGTGGCTAATGAAAAACTGTTTTTT
CDR3aa: CASSQGPAVANEKLFF

j_gene: TRBJ2-2
v_gene: TRBV9
d_gene: NA
abundance: NA
CDR3nt: TGTGCCAGCAGCGCCTACACCGGGGAGCTGTTTTTT
CDR3aa: CASSAYTGELFF

j_gene: TRBJ2-7
v_gene: TRBV5-1
d_gene: NA
abundance: NA
CDR3nt: TGCGCCAGCAGCGTTCGAACAGGGAACTACGAGCAGTACTTC
CDR3aa: CASSVRTGNYEQYF

j_gene: TRBJ2-3
v_gene: TRBV6-2/TRBV6-3
d_gene: TRBD2
abundance: NA
CDR3nt: TGTGCCAGCAGCCGACTAGCGGGACTGGGTATTTCCACAGATACGCAGTATTTT
CDR3aa: CASSRLAGLGISTDTQYF

j_gene: TRBJ1-4
v_gene: TRBV6-5
d_gene: NA
abundance: NA
CDR3nt: TGTGCCAGCCGGGGGAATGAAAAACTGTTTTTT
CDR3aa: CASRGNEKLFF

j_gene: TRBJ2-3
v_gene: TRBV11-2
d_gene: NA
abundance: NA
CDR3nt: TGTGCCAGCAGCTTAACGGAACGCGGGCGATATCCCCCCGATACGCAGTATTTT
CDR3aa: CASSLTERGRYPPDTQYF

j_gene: TRBJ2-7
v_gene: TRBV19
d_gene: TRBD1
abundance: NA
CDR3nt: TGTGCCAGTAGTACCCCCGACAGGGGTCCCTACGAGCAGTACTTC
CDR3aa: CASSTPDRGPYEQYF

j_gene: TRBJ2-3
v_gene: TRBV7-9
d_gene: NA
abundance: NA
CDR3nt: TGTGCCAGCAGCTTAGAAGGGGCGGGAGACAGGGGAACAGATACGCAGTATTTT
CDR3aa: CASSLEGAGDRGTDTQYF

j_gene: TRBJ2-7
v_gene: TRBV11-2
d_gene: TRBD2
abundance: NA
CDR3nt: TGTGCCAGCGCCGGGACTAGAGGCTCCTACGAGCAGTACTTC
CDR3aa: CASAGTRGSYEQYF

j_gene: TRBJ2-7
v_gene: TRBV4-3
d_gene: TRBD2
abundance: NA
CDR3nt: TGCGCCAGCAGCCAAGGGACTAGCGGGACGGGGGAGCAGTACTTC
CDR3aa: CASSQGTSGTGEQYF

j_gene: TRBJ2-1
v_gene: TRBV10-1
d_gene: NA
abundance: NA
CDR3nt: TGCGCCAGCAGTGACCCCTACCTGGGGACGAATGAGCAGTTCTTC
CDR3aa: CASSDPYLGTNEQFF

j_gene: TRBJ1-2
v_gene: TRBV6-1
d_gene: NA
abundance: NA
CDR3nt: TGTGCCAGCAGTGAAGGGCCAGGAAACCTCTATGGCTACACCTTC
CDR3aa: CASSEGPGNLYGYTF

j_gene: TRBJ1-1
v_gene: TRBV6-4
d_gene: NA
abundance: NA
CDR3nt: TGTGCCAGCAGGAAGACCGCCCTGAACACTGAAGCTTTCTTT
CDR3aa: CASRKTALNTEAFF

j_gene: TRBJ2-1
v_gene: TRBV4-1
d_gene: TRBD2
abundance: NA
CDR3nt: TGCGCCAGCAGCGGGTCAGGACTAGCGGGGACCAATGAGCAGTTCTTC
CDR3aa: CASSGSGLAGTNEQFF

j_gene: TRBJ1-1
v_gene: TRBV19
d_gene: NA
abundance: NA
CDR3nt: TGTGCCAGTAGCATTGACAGAGGGAACACTGAAGCTTTCTTT
CDR3aa: CASSIDRGNTEAFF

j_gene: TRBJ2-7
v_gene: TRBV29-1
d_gene: TRBD2
abundance: NA
CDR3nt: TGCAGCGTTGGGGATAGCGGGGAGCGCGAGCAGTACTTC
CDR3aa: CSVGDSGEREQYF

j_gene: TRBJ1-1
v_gene: TRBV18
d_gene: NA
abundance: NA
CDR3nt: TGTGCCAGCTCACCTCTCGGGGTGGGAGTCACTGAAGCTTTCTTT
CDR3aa: CASSPLGVGVTEAFF

j_gene: TRBJ2-1
v_gene: TRBV24-1
d_gene: NA
abundance: NA
CDR3nt: TGTGCCACCAGTGACTCCGGGACTGGTCTTTCTGGTGAGCAGTTCTTC
CDR3aa: CATSDSGTGLSGEQFF

j_gene: TRBJ1-1
v_gene: TRBV7-2
d_gene: TRBD1
abundance: NA
CDR3nt: TGTGCCAGCAGCTTGACCGGGACAGGGGGCACTGAAGCTTTCTTT
CDR3aa: CASSLTGTGGTEAFF

j_gene: TRBJ1-1
v_gene: TRBV7-9
d_gene: NA
abundance: NA
CDR3nt: TGTGCCAGCAGCTTATTTGACGGCACTGAAGCTTTCTTT
CDR3aa: CASSLFDGTEAFF

j_gene: TRBJ1-3
v_gene: TRBV2
d_gene: TRBD1
abundance: NA
CDR3nt: TGTGCCAGCAGACCGGACAGGGGGCACACCATATATTTT
CDR3aa: CASRPDRGHTIYF

j_gene: TRBJ2-1
v_gene: TRBV9
d_gene: NA
abundance: NA
CDR3nt: TGTGCCAGCAGCGCCCGATCCGGGACCATCTCCTACAATGAGCAGTTCTTC
CDR3aa: CASSARSGTISYNEQFF

j_gene: TRBJ2-1
v_gene: TRBV10-1
d_gene: NA
abundance: NA
CDR3nt: TGCGCCAGCAGGGGGGATGGATGTGGCAATGAGCAGTTCTTC
CDR3aa: CASRGDGCGNEQFF

j_gene: TRBJ2-7
v_gene: TRBV7-9
d_gene: NA
abundance: NA
CDR3nt: TGTGCCAGCAGCTTAGGACAGCCCCCTCTCGACGAGCAGTACTTC
CDR3aa: CASSLGQPPLDEQYF

j_gene: TRBJ2-3
v_gene: TRBV2
d_gene: TRBD2
abundance: NA
CDR3nt: TGTGCCAGCAGCGGTAGCGGGAGTTACACAGATACGCAGTATTTT
CDR3aa: CASSGSGSYTDTQYF

j_gene: TRBJ2-1
v_gene: TRBV7-2
d_gene: TRBD2
abundance: NA
CDR3nt: TGTGCCAGCAGCTTAGGCCCTAGCGGGGCAGATGAGCAGTTCTTC
CDR3aa: CASSLGPSGADEQFF

j_gene: TRBJ1-1
v_gene: TRBV18
d_gene: NA
abundance: once
CDR3nt: TGTGCCAGCTCACAAGACCAGTTAAACACTGAAGCTTTCTTT
CDR3aa: CASSQDQLNTEAFF

j_gene: TRBJ1-2
v_gene: TRBV30
d_gene: TRBD1
abundance: NA
CDR3nt: TGTGCCTGGAGTGTGACGGGGACAGCTAACTATGGCTACACCTTC
CDR3aa: CAWSVTGTANYGYTF

j_gene: TRBJ2-7
v_gene: TRBV3-1/TRBV3-2
d_gene: NA
abundance: NA
CDR3nt: TGTGCCAGCAGCCAAGAGGGGGAAAGACATGCTGAGGAGCAGTACTTC
CDR3aa: CASSQEGERHAEEQYF

j_gene: TRBJ2-7
v_gene: TRBV7-2
d_gene: NA
abundance: NA
CDR3nt: TGTGCCAGCAGCAACGCAGGGGGGGCCTACGAGCAGTACTTC
CDR3aa: CASSNAGGAYEQYF

j_gene: TRBJ1-2
v_gene: TRBV25-1
d_gene: NA
abundance: NA
CDR3nt: TGTGCCAGCAGTGTCCGGGGGGCGAGGGGCTACACCTTC
CDR3aa: CASSVRGARGYTF

j_gene: TRBJ2-3
v_gene: TRBV7-9
d_gene: NA
abundance: NA
CDR3nt: TGTGCCAGCAGCCTAGGCACAGATACGCAGTATTTT
CDR3aa: CASSLGTDTQYF

j_gene: TRBJ2-2
v_gene: TRBV30
d_gene: NA
abundance: NA
CDR3nt: TGTGCCGGACGTATCAGGGGAGGGACCGGGGAGCTGTTTTTT
CDR3aa: CAGRIRGGTGELFF

j_gene: TRBJ1-6
v_gene: TRBV15
d_gene: NA
abundance: few
CDR3nt: TGTGCCACTTTTTTTGATTCACCCCTCCACTTT
CDR3aa: CATFFDSPLHF

j_gene: TRBJ1-1
v_gene: TRBV27
d_gene: NA
abundance: NA
CDR3nt: TGTGCCAGCAGTCCACCGGGTAACACTGAAGCTTTCTTT
CDR3aa: CASSPPGNTEAFF

j_gene: TRBJ1-4
v_gene: TRBV9
d_gene: NA
abundance: NA
CDR3nt: TGTGCCAGCACCCGATCCCCCGACAGCTCAACTAATGAAAAACTGTTTTTT
CDR3aa: CASTRSPDSSTNEKLFF

j_gene: TRBJ2-2
v_gene: TRBV5-4
d_gene: TRBD1
abundance: NA
CDR3nt: TGTGCCAGCAGCCCCGCCCGGGACAGGGGGACCGGGGAGCTGTTTTTT
CDR3aa: CASSPARDRGTGELFF

j_gene: TRBJ2-2
v_gene: TRBV19
d_gene: NA
abundance: NA
CDR3nt: TGTGCCAGTAGTATCTTTCCGAACACCGGGGAGCTGTTTTTT
CDR3aa: CASSIFPNTGELFF

j_gene: TRBJ2-5
v_gene: TRBV6-5
d_gene: TRBD1
abundance: NA
CDR3nt: TGTGCCAGCAGTTTATGGGACAGACAAGAGACCCAGTACTTC
CDR3aa: CASSLWDRQETQYF

j_gene: TRBJ2-5
v_gene: TRBV7-9
d_gene: NA
abundance: NA
CDR3nt: TGTGCCAGCAGCTCTGGGACGGCGGGGGAGACCCAGTACTTC
CDR3aa: CASSSGTAGETQYF

j_gene: TRBJ2-7
v_gene: TRBV6-5
d_gene: NA
abundance: NA
CDR3nt: TGTGCCAGCACCCTAGAGTACTACGAGCAGTACTTC
CDR3aa: CASTLEYYEQYF

j_gene: TRBJ2-1
v_gene: TRBV7-3
d_gene: TRBD2
abundance: NA
CDR3nt: TGTGCCAGCAGCTTAGAACTAGCGGGGGTCGATGAGCAGTTCTTC
CDR3aa: CASSLELAGVDEQFF

j_gene: TRBJ1-2
v_gene: TRBV9
d_gene: TRBD1
abundance: NA
CDR3nt: TGTGCCAGCAGCGTAGAAGACAGGGTGAACTATGGCTACACCTTC
CDR3aa: CASSVEDRVNYGYTF

j_gene: TRBJ1-2
v_gene: TRBV7-8
d_gene: TRBD1
abundance: few
CDR3nt: TGTGCCAGCAGCTCGGAGGTACAGGGGGCAGGTGGCTACACCTTC
CDR3aa: CASSSEVQGAGGYTF